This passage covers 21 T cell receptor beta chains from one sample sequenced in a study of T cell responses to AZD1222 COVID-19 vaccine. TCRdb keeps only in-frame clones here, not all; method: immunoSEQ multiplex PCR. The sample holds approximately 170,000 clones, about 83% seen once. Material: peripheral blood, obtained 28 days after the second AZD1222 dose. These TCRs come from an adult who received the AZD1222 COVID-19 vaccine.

The CDR3 sequence is CASSLESDSPLHF. For the CDR3, the DNA is TGCGCCAGCAGCTTGGAGTCAGATTCACCCCTCCACTTT. This chain connects TRBV5-1 to TRBJ1-6; D is undetermined. The CDR3 length is 13 residues. V lost 0 bases to trimming and J lost 8 bases, with 6 bases between them. Germline CDR1 SGHRS, CDR2 YFSETQ.

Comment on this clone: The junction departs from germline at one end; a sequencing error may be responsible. CDR3 loop: CASRYMGDGEQCF. CDR3 nucleotide sequence: TGTGCCAGCAGATATATGGGGGACGGCGAGCAGTGCTTC. This chain connects TRBV7-2 to TRBJ2-7; D may be TRBD1 or TRBD2 (5 bases each). This CDR3 contains 13 residues. Germline loops: CDR1 SGHTA, CDR2 FQGNSA.

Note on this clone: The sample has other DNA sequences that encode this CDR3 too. The DNA of the CDR3 is TGTGCCAGCAGTCTAGGGACAGGGGGAACTGAAGCTTTCTTT. Amino acid sequence: CASSLGTGGTEAFF. The chain has TRBV6-5 and TRBJ1-1, with TRBD1 matching 11 bases. Trimming at V came to 5 bases and at J to 5 bases, leaving 4 bases not matched to a gene. CDR3 length: 14 residues. Germline V gene sequence: CDR1 MNHEY, CDR2 SVGAGI.

CDR3 residues: CASKGAVNTEAFF. The CDR3 DNA is TGTGCCAGCAAGGGGGCTGTGAACACTGAAGCTTTCTTT. The chain has TRBV12-3 or TRBV12-4 and TRBJ1-1; 7 bases fit TRBD1. V lost 7 bases and J lost 0; bases outside the gene matches: 2. This CDR3 has 13 residues.

Here the CDR3 DNA reads TGCGCCAGCAGCCAAGATCGCAGGGCGGATCAGCCCCAGCATTTT. It is translated as CASSQDRRADQPQHF. The V gene is TRBV4-1, the J gene TRBJ1-5, with D perhaps matching TRBD1 (5 bases). CDR1 is MGHRA, CDR2 YSYEKL, per germline. The CDR3 covers 15 residues. Trimming left V 0 bases short and J 5 bases short, with 11 bases between.

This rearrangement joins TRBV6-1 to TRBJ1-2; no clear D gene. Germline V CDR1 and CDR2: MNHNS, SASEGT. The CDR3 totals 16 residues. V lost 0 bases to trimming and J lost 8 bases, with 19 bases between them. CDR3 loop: CASSEAVQVFQSGYTF. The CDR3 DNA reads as TGTGCCAGCAGTGAAGCGGTTCAGGTATTTCAGTCGGGCTACACCTTC.

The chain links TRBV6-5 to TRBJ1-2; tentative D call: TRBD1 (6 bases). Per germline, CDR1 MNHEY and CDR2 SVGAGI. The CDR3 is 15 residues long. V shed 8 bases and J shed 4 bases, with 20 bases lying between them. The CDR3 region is CASGVPRVGAYGYTF. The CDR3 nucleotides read TGTGCCAGCGGAGTTCCGCGGGTGGGGGCCTATGGCTACACCTTC.

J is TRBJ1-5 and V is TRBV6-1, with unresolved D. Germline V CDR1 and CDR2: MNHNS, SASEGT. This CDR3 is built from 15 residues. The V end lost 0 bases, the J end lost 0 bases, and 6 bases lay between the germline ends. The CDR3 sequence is CASSEAADSNQPQHF. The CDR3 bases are TGTGCCAGCAGTGAAGCGGCCGATAGCAATCAGCCCCAGCATTTT.

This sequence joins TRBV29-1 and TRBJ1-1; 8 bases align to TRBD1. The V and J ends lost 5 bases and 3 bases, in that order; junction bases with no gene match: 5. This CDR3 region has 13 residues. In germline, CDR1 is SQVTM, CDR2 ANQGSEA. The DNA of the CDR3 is TGCAGCGTTAAACAGGGGGGGGACACTGAAGCTTTCTTT. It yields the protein CSVKQGGDTEAFF.

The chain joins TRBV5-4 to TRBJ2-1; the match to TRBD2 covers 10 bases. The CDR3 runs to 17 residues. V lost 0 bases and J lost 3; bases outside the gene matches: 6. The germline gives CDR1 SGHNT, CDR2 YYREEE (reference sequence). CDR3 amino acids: CASSLGLAGDLYNEQFF. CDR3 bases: TGTGCCAGCAGCTTGGGACTAGCGGGCGACCTCTACAATGAGCAGTTCTTC.

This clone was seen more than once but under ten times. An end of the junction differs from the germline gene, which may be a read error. The CDR3 loop reads CASSFTSGRQAF. The CDR3 coding sequence is TGTGCCAGCAGCTTTACATCGGGGCGCCAGGCCTTC. V is TRBV13 and J is TRBJ1-2, with a tentative D call TRBD1 (5 bases). The length of the CDR3 is 12 residues. The germline CDR1 and CDR2 sequences are PRHDT and FYEKMQ (reference sequence). Based on the CDR3 plus reference TRBV13 and TRBJ1-2, the full variable domain is AAGVIQSPRHLIKEKRETATLKCYPIPRHDTVYWYQQGPGQDPQFLISFYEKMQSDKGSIPDRFSAQQFSDYHSELNMSSLELGDSALYFCASSFTSGRQAFGSGTRLTVV.

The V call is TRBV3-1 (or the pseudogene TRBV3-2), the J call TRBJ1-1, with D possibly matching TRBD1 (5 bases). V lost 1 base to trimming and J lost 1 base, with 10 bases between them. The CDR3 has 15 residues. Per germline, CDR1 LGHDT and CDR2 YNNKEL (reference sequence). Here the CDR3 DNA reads TGTGCCAGCAGCCAAGTCGGGGGTGGGAACACTGAAGCTTTCTTT. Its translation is CASSQVGGGNTEAFF.

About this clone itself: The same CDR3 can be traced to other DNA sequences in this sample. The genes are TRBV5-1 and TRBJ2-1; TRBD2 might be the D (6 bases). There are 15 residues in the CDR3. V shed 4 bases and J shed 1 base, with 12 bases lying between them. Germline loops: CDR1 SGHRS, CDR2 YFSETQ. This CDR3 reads CASSPRLVSYNEQFF. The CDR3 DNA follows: TGCGCCAGCAGCCCGAGACTAGTATCCTACAATGAGCAGTTCTTC.

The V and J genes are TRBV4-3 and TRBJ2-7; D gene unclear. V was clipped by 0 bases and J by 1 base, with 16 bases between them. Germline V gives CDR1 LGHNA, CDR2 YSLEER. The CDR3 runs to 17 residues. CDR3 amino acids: CASSQEFMTPGSYEQYF. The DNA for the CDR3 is TGCGCCAGCAGCCAAGAATTCATGACCCCCGGATCCTACGAGCAGTACTTC.

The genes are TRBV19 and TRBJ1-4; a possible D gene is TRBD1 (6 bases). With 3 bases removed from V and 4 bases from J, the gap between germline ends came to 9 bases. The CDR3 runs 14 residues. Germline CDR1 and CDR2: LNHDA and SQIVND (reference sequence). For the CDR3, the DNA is TGTGCCAGTAGTATCGGGGGCTATAATGAAAAACTGTTTTTT. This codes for CASSIGGYNEKLFF.

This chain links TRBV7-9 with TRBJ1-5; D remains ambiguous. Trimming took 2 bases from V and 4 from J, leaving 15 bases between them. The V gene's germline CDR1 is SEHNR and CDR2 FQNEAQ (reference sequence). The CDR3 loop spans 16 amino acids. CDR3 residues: CASSLQTHSLNQPQHF. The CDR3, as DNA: TGTGCCAGCAGCTTACAAACTCACAGTTTAAATCAGCCCCAGCATTTT.

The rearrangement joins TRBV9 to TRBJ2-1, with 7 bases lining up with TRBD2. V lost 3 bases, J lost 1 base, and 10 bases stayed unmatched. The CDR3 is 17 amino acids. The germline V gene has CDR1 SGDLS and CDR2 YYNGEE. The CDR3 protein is CASSEAGGTLSYNEQFF. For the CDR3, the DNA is TGTGCCAGCAGCGAAGCCGGGGGGACTCTATCCTACAATGAGCAGTTCTTC.

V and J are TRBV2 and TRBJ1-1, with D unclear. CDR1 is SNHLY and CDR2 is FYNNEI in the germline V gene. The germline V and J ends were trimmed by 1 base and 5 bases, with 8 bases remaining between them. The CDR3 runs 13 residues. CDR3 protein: CASSEEGWTEAFF. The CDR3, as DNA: TGTGCCAGCAGTGAAGAGGGTTGGACTGAAGCTTTCTTT.

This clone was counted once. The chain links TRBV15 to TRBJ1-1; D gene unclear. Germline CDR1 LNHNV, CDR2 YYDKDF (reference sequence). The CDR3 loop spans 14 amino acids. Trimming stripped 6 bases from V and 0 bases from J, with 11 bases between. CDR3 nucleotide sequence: TGTGCCACCAGTTCAGGATGGATGAACACTGAAGCTTTCTTT. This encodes CATSSGWMNTEAFF.

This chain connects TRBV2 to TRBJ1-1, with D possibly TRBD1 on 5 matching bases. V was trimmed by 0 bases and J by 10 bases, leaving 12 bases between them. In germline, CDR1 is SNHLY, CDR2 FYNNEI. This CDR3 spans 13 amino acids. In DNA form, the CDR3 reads TGTGCCAGCAGTGAAGCGCACTCCGGGGGAGCTTTCTTT. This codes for CASSEAHSGGAFF.

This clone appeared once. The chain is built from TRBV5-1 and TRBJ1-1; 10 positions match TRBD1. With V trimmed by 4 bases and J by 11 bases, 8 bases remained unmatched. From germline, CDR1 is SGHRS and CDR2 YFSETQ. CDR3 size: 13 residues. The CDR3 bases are TGCGCCAGCAGCCCCCGGGACAGGGGCTATGCTTTCTTT. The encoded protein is CASSPRDRGYAFF.